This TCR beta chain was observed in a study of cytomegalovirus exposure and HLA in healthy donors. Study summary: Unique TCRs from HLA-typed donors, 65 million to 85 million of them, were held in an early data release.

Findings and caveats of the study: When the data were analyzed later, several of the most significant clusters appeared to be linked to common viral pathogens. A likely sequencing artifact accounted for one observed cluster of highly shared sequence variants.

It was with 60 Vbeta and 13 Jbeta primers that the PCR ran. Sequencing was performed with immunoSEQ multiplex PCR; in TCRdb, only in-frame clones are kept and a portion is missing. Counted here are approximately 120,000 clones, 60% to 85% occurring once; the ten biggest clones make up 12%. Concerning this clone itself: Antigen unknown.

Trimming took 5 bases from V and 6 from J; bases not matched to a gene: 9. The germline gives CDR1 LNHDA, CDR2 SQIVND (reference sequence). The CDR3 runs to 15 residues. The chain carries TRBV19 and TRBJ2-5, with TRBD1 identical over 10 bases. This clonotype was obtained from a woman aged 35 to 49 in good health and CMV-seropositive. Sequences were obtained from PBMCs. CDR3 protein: CASSVPGQGKQTQYF. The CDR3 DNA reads TGTGCCAGTAGTGTTCCGGGACAGGGGAAGCAGACCCAGTACTTC.